The entry that follows covers one T cell receptor (beta chain) sequence. The record originates from a study of blood T cell repertoires in COVID-19. Looking at the study overall: The United States, Italy and Spain provided the acute and convalescent COVID-19 samples.

Trimming took 4 bases from V and 5 from J; bases not matched to a gene: 6. Germline V lookup: CDR1 KGHDR, CDR2 SFDVKD. The CDR3 contains 14 residues. Assay: immunoSEQ multiplex PCR; the TCRdb copy retains only in-frame clones and omits some. The table has 150,000 to 200,000 clones, approximately 80% seen once. The clonotype comes from a man aged 40-49 years who had recovered from COVID-19. V is TRBV24-1 and J is TRBJ2-5; 7 bases match TRBD1. The sample consisted of PBMCs or T cells enriched from blood (not recorded which). The CDR3 protein is CATSDPGQSETQYF. Here the CDR3 DNA reads TGTGCCACCAGTGACCCGGGACAGTCGGAGACCCAGTACTTC.